The clone carrying this T cell receptor beta chain has more than one count but fewer than ten. Under the authors' procedure: From reference gene primer amplification, estimates of nucleated cell counts were derived. TCRdb keeps only in-frame clones here, not all; method: immunoSEQ multiplex PCR. V, J and clone size reflect that table, while D and trimming were determined from the DNA. The sample has 350,000 to 450,000 clones, more than 70% seen once; the top ten hold about 1.2%. This record belongs to a study of blood T cell repertoires in COVID-19. Study at large: Sites in the United States, Italy and Spain provided acute and convalescent COVID-19 samples. T cells, B-cell-depleted T cells, or PBMCs provided the cDNA or gDNA that served as material.

Germline CDR1 reads SGHTA; CDR2 reads FQGNSA. V shed 3 bases, J shed 6 bases, and the junction held 8 bases outside the gene matches. This CDR3 is 17 amino acids long. The clonotype was recovered from a middle-aged man with acute or convalescent COVID-19. The chain recombines TRBV7-2 with TRBJ2-2; 12 bases agree with TRBD2. The sequenced sample consisted of peripheral blood. CDR3 nucleotide sequence: TGTGCCAGCAGCTTTGATCCACCTAGCGGGGGGGCCGGGGAGCTGTTTTTT. It codes for CASSFDPPSGGAGELFF.